This is a list of T cell receptor beta chains from one sample in a study of regulatory T cells in long-lasting Graves disease. TCRdb fed the multiplex PCR reads into MiXCR, producing one record per CDR3 protein. The sample carries approximately 350,000 distinct CDR3 sequences, around 11% recorded once. A further study also used this sample, focusing on T cells in Graves' hyperthyroidism and ophthalmopathy.

The sequences come from peripheral blood mononuclear cells (PBMCs), collected at new diagnosis, from a patient treated with antithyroid drugs. The origin of the receptors is a woman aged 18-29 years with Graves disease. The CDR3 runs from the conserved cysteine through the conserved F or W. The order of the fields is CDR3 protein, V gene, J gene, D gene. A D gene is named only where the DNA matches it firmly.

cdr3_aa: CASSFPSSRETQYF
v_call: TRBV11-2
j_call: .
d_call: .

cdr3_aa: CASSSRQGRGRGGYGYTF
v_call: TRBV7-9
j_call: TRBJ1-2
d_call: TRBD1

cdr3_aa: CASASGRTDTQYF
v_call: TRBV12-3/TRBV12-4
j_call: TRBJ2-3
d_call: .

cdr3_aa: CAISDSGTGVDF
v_call: TRBV10-3
j_call: TRBJ2-4
d_call: TRBD1

cdr3_aa: CSVNRRLNTEAFF
v_call: TRBV29-1
j_call: TRBJ1-1
d_call: .

cdr3_aa: CASSPGTGGRETQYF
v_call: TRBV4-2
j_call: TRBJ2-5
d_call: TRBD1

cdr3_aa: CASSLVEETQYF
v_call: TRBV7-6
j_call: TRBJ2-5
d_call: .

cdr3_aa: CSWASGGEGQFF
v_call: TRBV20-1
j_call: TRBJ2-1
d_call: TRBD2

cdr3_aa: CASSALSGIIAEQYF
v_call: TRBV10-2
j_call: TRBJ2-7
d_call: .

cdr3_aa: CASSLRGAPSDEQYF
v_call: TRBV28
j_call: TRBJ2-7
d_call: .

cdr3_aa: CASSSISATEAFF
v_call: TRBV7-9
j_call: TRBJ1-1
d_call: .

cdr3_aa: CASTSTSGSSYEQYF
v_call: TRBV6-1
j_call: TRBJ2-7
d_call: TRBD2

cdr3_aa: CASSLARGPLSDEQFF
v_call: TRBV7-9
j_call: TRBJ2-1
d_call: TRBD1

cdr3_aa: CASSLGRDSFNSPLHF
v_call: TRBV28
j_call: TRBJ1-6
d_call: TRBD1

cdr3_aa: CASSLQGGPYNEQFF
v_call: TRBV6-1
j_call: TRBJ2-1
d_call: .

cdr3_aa: CGASSGSANYGYTF
v_call: TRBV28
j_call: TRBJ1-2
d_call: .

cdr3_aa: CASRGAGVSEQFF
v_call: TRBV6-4
j_call: TRBJ2-1
d_call: TRBD2

cdr3_aa: CAIGHYEQYF
v_call: TRBV28
j_call: TRBJ2-7
d_call: .

cdr3_aa: CASSLGPWAGGSGEQYF
v_call: TRBV28
j_call: TRBJ2-7
d_call: TRBD2

cdr3_aa: CASSVLGGQETQYF
v_call: TRBV5-1
j_call: TRBJ2-5
d_call: .

cdr3_aa: CSARLGTSGGRVYEQFF
v_call: TRBV20-1
j_call: TRBJ2-1
d_call: TRBD2

cdr3_aa: CAISGGLAVQETQYF
v_call: TRBV10-3
j_call: TRBJ2-5
d_call: TRBD2

cdr3_aa: CSAREWGSGDTQYF
v_call: TRBV20-1
j_call: TRBJ2-3
d_call: .

cdr3_aa: CASSLESQGGEKLFF
v_call: TRBV7-6
j_call: TRBJ1-4
d_call: TRBD1

cdr3_aa: CASSQDLGDRVYGYTF
v_call: TRBV4-3
j_call: TRBJ1-2
d_call: TRBD1

cdr3_aa: CASSLGTAYYGYTF
v_call: TRBV11-1
j_call: TRBJ1-2
d_call: .

cdr3_aa: CASSLPGGSTEAFF
v_call: TRBV11-2
j_call: TRBJ1-1
d_call: TRBD1

cdr3_aa: CASSLQGAWGETQYF
v_call: TRBV7-8
j_call: TRBJ2-5
d_call: TRBD1

cdr3_aa: CASRLGDTQYF
v_call: TRBV7-2
j_call: TRBJ2-3
d_call: .

cdr3_aa: CASSGLFLLAKNIQYF
v_call: TRBV2
j_call: TRBJ2-4
d_call: .

cdr3_aa: CASTRQEAATGGLFF
v_call: TRBV27
j_call: TRBJ2-2
d_call: .

cdr3_aa: CASSFTGKDSPLHF
v_call: TRBV18
j_call: TRBJ1-6
d_call: .

cdr3_aa: CASRGRDRAYGNTICF
v_call: TRBV28
j_call: TRBJ1-3
d_call: TRBD1

cdr3_aa: CASSPGRGIPEQFF
v_call: TRBV4-3
j_call: TRBJ2-1
d_call: .

cdr3_aa: CASSFPRGLETDF
v_call: TRBV7-9
j_call: TRBJ2-7
d_call: .

cdr3_aa: CASRDGQAGNEKLFF
v_call: TRBV19
j_call: TRBJ1-4
d_call: TRBD1